This T cell receptor beta chain was recovered during a study of blood T cells in healthy people across ages. Every sample gave at least 5.5 micrograms of total RNA when it was extracted. There are many counts of this clonotype. Its matching antigen is unknown. Points from the study as a whole: As naive T cell percentage varied, TCR beta diversity correlated strongly with it. Across the age range, TCR beta diversity per million T cells fell in a roughly linear way.

Alongside a J-beta primer mix, a sample-barcoded 5' primer served in a second PCR lasting about 7 to 11 cycles. TCRdb re-derived calls from the 5' RACE reads in MiXCR, one entry per CDR3 protein. The sample holds fewer than 2,000,000 distinct CDR3 sequences; 30% to 40% are singletons and the top ten take about 11%. This CDR3 spans 13 amino acids. CDR1 and CDR2 (germline): SQVTM, ANQGSEA. Trimming left V 4 bases short and J 9 bases short, with 16 bases between. Sequencing was performed on blood. This rearrangement joins TRBV29-1 to TRBJ2-1, with D perhaps TRBD2 (5 bases). The clonotype originates from a woman younger than 45 in good health. The DNA of the CDR3 is TGCAGCGTTGGGACTCTCTTGACTCCTGAGCAGTTCTTC. Translating it yields CSVGTLLTPEQFF.